These 10 T cell receptor beta chains were all obtained from the same sample, sequenced in a study of HIV-infected patients and healthy controls. TCRdb reprocessed the 5' RACE reads with MiXCR, giving one entry per CDR3 protein. The table records about 70,000 distinct CDR3 sequences, roughly a sixth of them present only once. Sequencing used CD4+ T cells from blood. These receptors were collected from a human donor in good health.

This rearrangement joins TRBV30 to TRBJ2-6; D is unclear. The CDR3 contains 14 residues. V dropped 3 bases and J dropped 4 bases, with 10 bases sitting between them. Germline CDR1 is GTSNPN and CDR2 is SVGIG (reference sequence). In DNA, the CDR3 is TGTGCCTGGAGGGGCCAGATAGGGGCCAACGTCCTGACTTTC. Amino acid sequence: CAWRGQIGANVLTF.

The table lists this clonotype with many counts. This chain uses TRBV6-2 or TRBV6-3 with TRBJ1-1; no reliable D call. Trimming stripped 6 bases from V and 4 bases from J, with 21 bases between. Per the germline V gene, CDR1 is MNHEY and CDR2 is SVGEGT. The CDR3 is 16 amino acids. CDR3 in DNA: TGTGCCAGCAGAGACGGCCTCAACCCTCGGGGCACTGAAGCTTTCTTT. Translating it yields CASRDGLNPRGTEAFF.

This clonotype was counted many times. J is TRBJ1-3 and V is TRBV2; 7 bases are a match to TRBD1. V gave up 7 bases and J gave up 3 bases; unmatched junction bases: 9. Germline values: CDR1 SNHLY, CDR2 FYNNEI. This CDR3 is built from 15 residues. The DNA for the CDR3 is TGTGCCAGCACTCAAGAGGGGGCGCTTGGAAACACCATATATTTT. This encodes CASTQEGALGNTIYF.

The chain couples TRBV19 to TRBJ1-5; D perhaps matches TRBD1 (5 bases). Trimming took 7 bases from V and 0 from J, leaving 13 bases between them. CDR1 and CDR2 (germline): LNHDA, SQIVND (reference sequence). This CDR3 region has 15 residues. The CDR3 reads CASKRADSSNQPQHF. The CDR3 DNA reads TGTGCCAGTAAACGGGCCGACAGTAGCAATCAGCCCCAGCATTTT.

This clonotype was detected a few times. The gene calls are TRBV7-2 and TRBJ1-6, with D uncertain. CDR1 and CDR2 (germline): SGHTA, FQGNSA. CDR3 length equals 13 residues. Trimming pared 11 bases from V and 5 bases from J, leaving 13 bases between. In DNA form, the CDR3 reads TGTGCCGTGAGGTCCCTAAATAATTCACCCCTCCACTTT. It yields the protein CAVRSLNNSPLHF.

This chain connects TRBV6-6 to TRBJ2-3; no definite D call. CDR3 length: 15 amino acids. Between the trimmed V and J ends, which lost 0 bases and 7 bases, there was a span of 14 bases. Germline V lookup: CDR1 MNHNY, CDR2 SVGAGI (reference sequence). CDR3: CASSYSRTAPYTQYF. The DNA of the CDR3 is TGTGCCAGCAGTTACTCGCGGACGGCGCCCTATACGCAGTATTTT.

This rearrangement joins TRBV7-2 to TRBJ2-1, with 7 bases matching TRBD2. V lost 0 bases, J lost 0 bases, and 2 bases stayed unmatched. This CDR3 has 16 residues. In germline, CDR1 is SGHTA, CDR2 FQGNSA. CDR3 residues: CASSLAGGGSYNEQFF. CDR3 nucleotide sequence: TGTGCCAGCAGCTTAGCGGGGGGGGGCTCCTACAATGAGCAGTTCTTC.

The chain carries TRBV6-5 and TRBJ2-1, with a possible D match to TRBD1 (5 bases). V was shortened by 0 bases and J by 6 bases, with 9 bases between the two germline ends. The CDR3 is 14 residues long. In germline, CDR1 is MNHEY, CDR2 SVGAGI. CDR3 protein: CASSYSTRGNEQFF. The CDR3 region has the DNA TGTGCCAGCAGTTACTCAACAAGGGGCAATGAGCAGTTCTTC.

This clonotype was counted ten times or more. The V and J genes are TRBV2 and TRBJ1-1; 7 nucleotides agree with TRBD1. This CDR3 has 14 amino acids. V lost 6 bases and J lost 2; bases outside the gene matches: 6. Germline loops: CDR1 SNHLY, CDR2 FYNNEI. The chain's CDR3 is CASRIEGANTEAFF. CDR3 bases: TGTGCCAGCAGGATCGAGGGGGCCAACACTGAAGCTTTCTTT.

The sample holds many counts of this clonotype. The chain recombines TRBV12-3 or TRBV12-4 with TRBJ2-5, with D possibly being TRBD1 (7 bases). This CDR3 is built from 15 residues. Trimming removed 7 bases from V and 1 base from J, with 16 bases in between. The CDR3 here is CASTPRGTAQETQYF. The CDR3 DNA sequence: TGTGCCAGCACCCCCCGCGGGACAGCCCAAGAGACCCAGTACTTC.